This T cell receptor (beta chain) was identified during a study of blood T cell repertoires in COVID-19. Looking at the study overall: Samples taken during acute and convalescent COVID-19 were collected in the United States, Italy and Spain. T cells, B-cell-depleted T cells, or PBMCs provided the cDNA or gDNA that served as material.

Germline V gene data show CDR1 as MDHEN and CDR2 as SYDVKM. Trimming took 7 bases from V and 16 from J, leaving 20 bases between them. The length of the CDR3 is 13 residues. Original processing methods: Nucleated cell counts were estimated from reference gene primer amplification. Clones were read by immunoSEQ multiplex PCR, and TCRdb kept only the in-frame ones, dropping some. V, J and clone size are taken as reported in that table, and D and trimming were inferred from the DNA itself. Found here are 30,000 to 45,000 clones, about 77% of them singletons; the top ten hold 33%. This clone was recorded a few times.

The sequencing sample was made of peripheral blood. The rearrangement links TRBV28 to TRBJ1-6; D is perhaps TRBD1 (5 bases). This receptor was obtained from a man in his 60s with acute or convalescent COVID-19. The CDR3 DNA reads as TGTGCCAGCATCACCCCCTGGGGGGGGGAACTCCACTTT. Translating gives CASITPWGGELHF.